These 26 T cell receptor beta chains originate from one sample sequenced in a study of cytomegalovirus exposure and HLA in healthy donors. Vbeta (60) and Jbeta (13) primers were used in the PCR. Clones were sequenced by immunoSEQ multiplex PCR, and TCRdb holds only the in-frame ones, with some missing. Here the sample spans around 190,000 clones, 84% being singletons. The specimen was PBMCs. The receptors originated from a girl under 10 years old in good health and CMV-seropositive.

The CDR3, as DNA: TGTGCCAGCAGCAAACCTCGGTCAGGTAGGGGTACTGAAGCTTTCTTT. Residues: CASSKPRSGRGTEAFF. The chain uses TRBV5-4 and TRBJ1-1; perhaps TRBD1 as D (5 bases). The CDR3 totals 16 residues. V lost 4 bases to trimming and J lost 5 bases, with 21 bases between them. Germline values: CDR1 SGHNT, CDR2 YYREEE (reference sequence). The complete variable domain, with remaining parts taken from reference TRBV5-4 and TRBJ1-1, reads ETGVTQSPTHLIKTRGQQVTLRCSSQSGHNTVSWYQQALGQGPQFIFQYYREEENGRGNFPPRFSGLQFPNYSSELNVNALELDDSALYLCASSKPRSGRGTEAFFGQGTRLTVV.

For this clone: This sample also contains other DNA sequences that code for the same CDR3. The chain combines TRBV5-1 with TRBJ1-1; a possible D gene is TRBD1 (6 bases). The germline V gene has CDR1 SGHRS and CDR2 YFSETQ. There are 14 residues in the CDR3. V lost 4 bases and J 0 bases, leaving 10 bases between the germline ends. For the CDR3, the DNA is TGCGCCAGCAGCGGAACAGGGCTGAACACTGAAGCTTTCTTT. Encoded protein: CASSGTGLNTEAFF.

The CDR3 sequence is CASSLSSGRISYYTDTQYF. The CDR3 nucleotides read TGCGCCAGCAGTCTCTCCAGCGGGAGAATCTCCTACTACACAGATACGCAGTATTTT. The gene calls are TRBV23-1 and TRBJ2-3; TRBD2 matches 8 bases. TRBV23-1 belongs to the ORF category, with a function that is uncertain. CDR3 length: 19 residues. The J segment lost 2 bases and the V segment lost 4 bases, leaving 17 bases of the junction unmatched.

V and J are TRBV15 and TRBJ1-2; D perhaps matches TRBD1 (5 bases). Germline V lookup: CDR1 LNHNV, CDR2 YYDKDF (reference sequence). V dropped 6 bases and J dropped 4 bases, with 12 bases sitting between them. This CDR3 has 13 amino acids. The CDR3 region is CATSRQSAYGYTF. CDR3 DNA sequence: TGTGCCACCAGTCGACAGTCGGCCTATGGCTACACCTTC.

This chain links TRBV9 with TRBJ2-7, with 7 bases fitting TRBD1. The J segment lost 3 bases and the V segment lost 3 bases, leaving 9 bases of the junction unmatched. Germline-derived CDR1 and CDR2 are SGDLS and YYNGEE. The CDR3 loop spans 15 amino acids. CDR3 DNA: TGTGCCAGCAGCGCATCCGGGACAGAGATCTACGAGCAGTACTTC. This encodes CASSASGTEIYEQYF.

J is TRBJ2-3 and V is TRBV7-3; no clear D gene. V shed 2 bases and J shed 4 bases, with 10 bases lying between them. This CDR3 comprises 14 residues. Per germline, CDR1 SGHTA and CDR2 FQGTGA. The CDR3 spells CASSLYATADTQYF. Here the CDR3 DNA reads TGTGCCAGCAGCTTATACGCCACGGCAGATACGCAGTATTTT.

The genes are TRBV29-1 and TRBJ1-2; TRBD1 matches at 7 bases. Germline CDR1 is SQVTM and CDR2 is ANQGSEA. J gave up 7 bases and V 7 bases, and 12 bases lay outside the gene matches. The CDR3 consists of 13 residues. The CDR3 DNA reads as TGCAGCGCCTCGACAGGGCTTAGGAGTGGCTACACCTTC. This gives the protein CSASTGLRSGYTF.

The chain recombines TRBV6-1 with TRBJ1-5; 7 bases are shared with TRBD1. V lost 0 bases, J lost 10 bases, and 9 bases stayed unmatched. Germline V gene lookup returns CDR1 MNHNS and CDR2 SASEGT. The CDR3 sequence is 15 residues long. The CDR3 loop is CASSEATGSVLPQHF. DNA of the CDR3: TGTGCCAGCAGTGAAGCGACAGGGTCGGTGCTTCCCCAGCATTTT.

The chain joins TRBV12-5 to TRBJ1-1, with unresolved D. With 2 bases removed from V and 0 bases from J, the gap between germline ends came to 13 bases. CDR3 length: 16 residues. Germline loops: CDR1 LGHNT, CDR2 FRNRAP. The CDR3 is CASGLLLNSMNTEAFF. DNA of the CDR3: TGTGCTAGTGGTTTGCTTCTTAACAGCATGAACACTGAAGCTTTCTTT.

The chain is built from TRBV2 and TRBJ2-3; D not resolved. This CDR3 spans 14 amino acids. The V and J ends lost 10 bases and 2 bases respectively, with 16 bases between them. Germline-derived CDR1 and CDR2 are SNHLY and FYNNEI. As DNA, the CDR3 is TGTGCCACCACCGCCCAACTGCCCACAGATACGCAGTATTTT. Residues: CATTAQLPTDTQYF.

The J gene is TRBJ2-7, the V gene TRBV12-2; the D call in the table, TRBD2, was not verified against the DNA. TRBV12-2 is reported as a pseudogene. CDR3 length: 14 amino acids. CDR3 loop: CASRARMGPYEQYF. CDR3 coding DNA: TGTGCAAGTCGCGCGCGGATGGGTCCCTACGAGCAGTACTTC.

The rearrangement links TRBV5-1 to TRBJ1-4; D is possibly TRBD1 (6 bases). The CDR3 has 15 residues. V lost 5 bases and J lost 10, with 21 bases in between. Per the germline V gene, CDR1 is SGHRS and CDR2 is YFSETQ. This CDR3 reads CASSPGPQGPGKLFF. CDR3 nucleotide sequence: TGCGCCAGCAGTCCCGGCCCACAGGGACCAGGAAAACTGTTTTTT.

This rearrangement joins TRBV19 to TRBJ2-5, with 7 bases matching TRBD2. Germline CDR1 and CDR2: LNHDA and SQIVND (reference sequence). Unmatched junction bases numbered 8, after V lost 8 bases and J lost 2 bases. This CDR3 has 14 amino acids. The CDR3 DNA sequence: TGTGCCAGTGCGGGGGAAGTGGGTCAAGAGACCCAGTACTTC. Protein sequence: CASAGEVGQETQYF.

The gene calls are TRBV5-1 and TRBJ2-3, with TRBD2 identical over 14 bases. The germline V gene encodes CDR1 SGHRS and CDR2 YFSETQ. This CDR3 contains 17 residues. V lost 2 bases to trimming and J lost 6 bases; unmatched junction nucleotides: 8. The CDR3 DNA reads as TGCGCCAGCAGCTTTGGACTAGCGGGGGGTTTCGGGGATACGCAGTATTTT. Translation: CASSFGLAGGFGDTQYF. Looking up the rest from reference TRBV5-1 and TRBJ2-3 gives the full variable domain: KAGVTQTPRYLIKTRGQQVTLSCSPISGHRSVSWYQQTPGQGLQFLFEYFSETQRNKGNFPGRFSGRQFSNSRSEMNVSTLELGDSALYLCASSFGLAGGFGDTQYFGPGTRLTVL.

CDR3 loop: CASSFSNKNTEAFF. In nucleotides, the CDR3 is TGTGCCAGCAGCTTCTCAAACAAAAACACTGAAGCTTTCTTT. The rearrangement links TRBV7-9 to TRBJ1-1, with unresolved D. V lost 3 bases to trimming and J lost 2 bases, with 10 bases between them. Germline CDR1 SEHNR, CDR2 FQNEAQ (reference sequence). The CDR3 consists of 14 residues.

The chain carries TRBV6-6 and TRBJ2-7; TRBD1 might be the D (6 bases). Germline V gene sequence: CDR1 MNHNY, CDR2 SVGAGI (reference sequence). Trimming took 2 bases from V and 2 from J, leaving 16 bases between them. The CDR3 runs 16 residues. The CDR3 DNA is TGTGCCAGCAGTTACCCGGACCGGGACAAGACCTACGAGCAGTACTTC. Encoded protein: CASSYPDRDKTYEQYF.

This rearrangement joins TRBV28 to TRBJ1-2; 8 nucleotides align to TRBD1. The CDR3 spans 15 residues. V shed 3 bases and J 3 bases; nucleotides not matched to a gene: 6. Germline assignment: CDR1 MDHEN and CDR2 SYDVKM. The CDR3 protein is CASSFLQGAYYGYTF. The CDR3 DNA reads as TGTGCCAGCAGTTTTCTGCAGGGGGCATACTATGGCTACACCTTC.

The rearrangement joins TRBV19 to TRBJ1-6; no clear D gene. The length of the CDR3 is 14 residues. Trimming stripped 6 bases from V and 5 bases from J, with 11 bases between. Germline V lookup: CDR1 LNHDA, CDR2 SQIVND (reference sequence). The CDR3 DNA reads as TGTGCCAGTAGAACGGGTCTACATAATTCACCCCTCCACTTT. Translation gives CASRTGLHNSPLHF. The full variable domain, in which reference TRBV19 and TRBJ1-6 provide the parts outside the CDR3, is DGGITQSPKYLFRKEGQNVTLSCEQNLNHDAMYWYRQDPGQGLRLIYYSQIVNDFQKGDIAEGYSVSREKKESFPLTVTSAQKNPTAFYLCASRTGLHNSPLHFGNGTRLTVT.

The chain uses TRBV5-6 and TRBJ2-5; 10 bases are shared with TRBD1. With the DNA end fitting TRBJ2-7 better, the J assignment may be wrong. Germline CDR1 reads SGHDT; CDR2 reads YYEEEE. The CDR3 consists of 13 residues. Here the CDR3 reads CASGGQGYHEQYF. The CDR3 DNA is TGTGCCAGCGGGGGACAGGGGTACCACGAGCAGTACTTC.

Only one count was recorded for this clone. The V gene is TRBV9, the J gene TRBJ2-1; the D gene is possibly TRBD2 (6 bases). V was pared by 1 base and J by 1 base, with 21 bases between. The CDR3 consists of 19 residues. Germline CDR1 is SGDLS and CDR2 is YYNGEE. CDR3 region: CASSVRSTGATPSYNEQFF. The CDR3 DNA sequence: TGTGCCAGCAGCGTACGGTCCACGGGAGCCACTCCGTCCTACAATGAGCAGTTCTTC.

The chain has TRBV2 and TRBJ1-1; D remains unclear. The germline V and J ends were trimmed by 3 bases and 1 base, with 6 bases remaining between them. Germline loops: CDR1 SNHLY, CDR2 FYNNEI. This CDR3 comprises 13 residues. The CDR3 region is CASSDPWNTEAFF. The CDR3 bases are TGTGCCAGCAGTGATCCCTGGAACACTGAAGCTTTCTTT.

The rearrangement joins TRBV6-5 to TRBJ2-3; maybe TRBD1 (6 bases). V shed 8 bases and J shed 1 base, with 10 bases lying between them. The CDR3 is 13 amino acids. Germline V lookup: CDR1 MNHEY, CDR2 SVGAGI. The CDR3 DNA reads TGTGCCAGCCCGCGACAGGGCACAGATACGCAGTATTTT. It translates to CASPRQGTDTQYF.

This clone was recorded a few times. V and J are TRBV2 and TRBJ1-1; D is ambiguous. V was shortened by 2 bases and J by 4 bases, with 8 bases between the two germline ends. CDR3 length equals 13 residues. Germline CDR1 and CDR2: SNHLY and FYNNEI. The CDR3 bases are TGTGCCAGCAGTGAATATTCCCCCACTGAAGCTTTCTTT. Its protein is CASSEYSPTEAFF.

V and J are TRBV7-3 and TRBJ2-1; 7 positions match TRBD2. V was clipped by 2 bases and J by 2 bases; unmatched bases: 6. Germline CDR1 is SGHTA and CDR2 is FQGTGA. The CDR3 length is 16 residues. In nucleotides, the CDR3 is TGTGCCAGCAGCTTAGGATCCAGCGGGACCTACAATGAGCAGTTCTTC. Translating gives CASSLGSSGTYNEQFF. Complete variable domain (other parts from reference TRBV7-3 and TRBJ2-1): GAGVSQTPSNKVTEKGKYVELRCDPISGHTALYWYRQSLGQGPEFLIYFQGTGAADDSGLPNDRFFAVRPEGSVSTLKIQRTERGDSAVYLCASSLGSSGTYNEQFFGPGTRLTVL.

The rearrangement links TRBV28 to TRBJ1-5, with D possibly being TRBD1 (6 bases). The CDR3 loop spans 15 amino acids. The V gene lost 6 bases and the J gene lost 4 bases, with 16 bases spanning the gap. Germline assignment: CDR1 MDHEN and CDR2 SYDVKM. CDR3 sequence: CASRPPGQRNQPQHF. The CDR3 bases are TGTGCCAGCAGACCTCCGGGACAAAGAAATCAGCCCCAGCATTTT.

The chain combines TRBV7-9 with TRBJ2-7, with D tentatively TRBD1 (5 bases). The CDR3 is 14 residues long. CDR1 and CDR2 from the germline V gene are SEHNR and FQNEAQ (reference sequence). V dropped 2 bases and J dropped 5 bases, with 13 bases sitting between them. The CDR3 loop is CASSLLGAGNEQYF. The CDR3 DNA is TGTGCCAGCAGCTTATTAGGGGCAGGTAACGAGCAGTACTTC. Using reference TRBV7-9 and TRBJ2-7 for the parts outside the CDR3, the full variable domain is DTGVSQNPRHKITKRGQNVTFRCDPISEHNRLYWYRQTLGQGPEFLTYFQNEAQLEKSRLLSDRFSAERPKGSFSTLEIQRTEQGDSAMYLCASSLLGAGNEQYFGPGTRLTVT.